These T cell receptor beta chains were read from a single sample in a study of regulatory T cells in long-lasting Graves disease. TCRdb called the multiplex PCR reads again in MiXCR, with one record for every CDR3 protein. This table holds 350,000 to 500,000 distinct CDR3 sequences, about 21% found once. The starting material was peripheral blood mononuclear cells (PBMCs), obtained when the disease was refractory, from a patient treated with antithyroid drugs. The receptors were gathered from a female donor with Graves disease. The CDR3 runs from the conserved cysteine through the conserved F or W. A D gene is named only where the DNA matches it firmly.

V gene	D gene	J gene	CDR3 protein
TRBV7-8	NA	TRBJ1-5	CASSGPNQPQHF
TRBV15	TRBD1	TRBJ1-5	CATSTGTGNQPQHF
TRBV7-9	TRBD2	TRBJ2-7	CASSPGTSGDYEQYF
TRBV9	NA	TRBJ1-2	CASSVDGNPRDGYTF
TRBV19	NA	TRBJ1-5	CASSKVSNQPQHF
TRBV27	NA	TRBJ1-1	CASSLPTGMNAFF
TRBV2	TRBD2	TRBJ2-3	CASSEGLAGVDTQYF
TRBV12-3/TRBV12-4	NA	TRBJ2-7	CASSVRVEQYF
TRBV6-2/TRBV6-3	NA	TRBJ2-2	CASRRVGGTGELFF
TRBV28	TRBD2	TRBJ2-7	CASSFWREGYEQYF
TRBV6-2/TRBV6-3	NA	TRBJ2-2	CASSYSVELFF
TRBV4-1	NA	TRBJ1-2	CASSQGRGGYGYTF
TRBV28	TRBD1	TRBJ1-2	CASSITGGQANYGYTF
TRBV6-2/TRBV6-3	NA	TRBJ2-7	CASSFQSTAGYEQYF
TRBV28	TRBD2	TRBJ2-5	CASRPSLAGVETQYF
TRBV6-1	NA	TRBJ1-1	CASSGVVMNTEAFF
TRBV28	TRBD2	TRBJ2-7	CASSHQREGPEQYF
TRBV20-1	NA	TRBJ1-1	CSARGVNGVDTEAFF
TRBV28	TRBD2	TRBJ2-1	CASRLWTSDSNPAYNEQFF
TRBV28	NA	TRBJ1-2	CASSSTLYGYTF
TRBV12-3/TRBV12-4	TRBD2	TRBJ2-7	CASSLGGGLAGTAYEQYF
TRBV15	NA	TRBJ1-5	CATSRDKRFQPQHF
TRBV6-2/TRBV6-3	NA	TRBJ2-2	CASTSQRADTGELFF
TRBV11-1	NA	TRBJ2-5	CASTLGLGVQETQYF
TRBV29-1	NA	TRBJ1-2	CSVEYRGGRDYTF
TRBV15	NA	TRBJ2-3	CATSRDTDTQYF
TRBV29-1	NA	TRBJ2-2	CSAGTGTTGELFF
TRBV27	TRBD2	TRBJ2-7	CASRTSASYEQYF
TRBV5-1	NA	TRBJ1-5	CASSLDATDNQPQHF
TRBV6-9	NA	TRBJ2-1	CASSYLPANEQFF
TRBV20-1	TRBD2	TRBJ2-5	CSAREMEGLAVGYREAQYF
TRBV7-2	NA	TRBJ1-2	CASSFELVKLNYGYTF
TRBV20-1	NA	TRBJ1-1	CSARDVRGYAFF
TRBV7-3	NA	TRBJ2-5	CASSPGTPVETQYF
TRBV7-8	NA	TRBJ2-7	CASSFEALSYEQYF
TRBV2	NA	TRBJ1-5	CASSDMGNQPQHF
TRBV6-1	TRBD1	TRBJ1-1	CASSPLGTGQTEAFF
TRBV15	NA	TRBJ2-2	CATSRDPRQVDTGELFF
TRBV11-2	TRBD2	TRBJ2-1	CASSLVAGAYNEQFF
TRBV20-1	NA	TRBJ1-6	CSAIRGYQAGGTPLHF
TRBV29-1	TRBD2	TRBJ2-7	CSVGLQTSGSAYEQYF